The 10 T cell receptor beta chains below come from one sample, sequenced in a study of shared clonotypes between healthy human individuals. Method: immunoSEQ multiplex PCR; TCRdb's copy keeps in-frame clones and lacks some. The sample carries roughly 2 million clones, under 97% recorded once. Sequencing was done on a sample of naive CD4+ T cells sorted from blood. Subset denoted: CD45RA+ positively selected. Every receptor here comes from a man younger than 35 in good health.

The chain is built from TRBV29-1 and TRBJ1-1, with D hard to call. This CDR3 region has 13 residues. CDR1 is SQVTM and CDR2 is ANQGSEA in the germline V gene. Trimming pared 4 bases from V and 3 bases from J, leaving 12 bases between. In nucleotides, the CDR3 is TGCAGCGTTGGCGTTGAATATTACACTGAAGCTTTCTTT. Residues: CSVGVEYYTEAFF.

The chain uses TRBV29-1 and TRBJ2-1; the D gene is possibly TRBD2 (6 bases). Germline lookup yields CDR1 SQVTM and CDR2 ANQGSEA. The CDR3 loop spans 14 amino acids. V lost 1 base, J lost 2 bases, and 9 bases lay in between. CDR3 residues: CSVEGGRPYNEQFF. CDR3 coding DNA: TGCAGCGTTGAAGGGGGGAGGCCCTACAATGAGCAGTTCTTC.

CDR3 region: CASSLWPGDYGYTF. The CDR3 nucleotides are TGCGCCAGCAGCTTGTGGCCAGGCGACTATGGCTACACCTTC. The chain is built from TRBV5-1 and TRBJ1-2; unclear D gene. The CDR3 loop spans 14 amino acids. V gave up 1 base and J gave up 3 bases, with 10 bases separating them. Germline V gene lookup returns CDR1 SGHRS and CDR2 YFSETQ.

The V call is TRBV9, the J call TRBJ2-5, with D possibly called TRBD1 or TRBD2 (5 bases each). V was trimmed by 4 bases and J by 0 bases, leaving 13 bases between them. The germline V gene encodes CDR1 SGDLS and CDR2 YYNGEE. This CDR3 has 15 residues. CDR3 sequence reads: CASSTPGRYQETQYF. DNA of the CDR3: TGTGCCAGCAGCACGCCGGGACGGTACCAAGAGACCCAGTACTTC.

J is TRBJ2-3 and V is TRBV7-9, with D tentatively TRBD2 (5 bases). CDR3 length: 13 amino acids. Trimming cost V 5 bases and J 8 bases, with 14 bases left between them. Looked up from germline, CDR1 is SEHNR and CDR2 is FQNEAQ (reference sequence). CDR3 in amino acids: CASSRLAGSTQYF. CDR3 DNA sequence: TGTGCCAGCAGCCGGTTGGCGGGCAGTACGCAGTATTTT.

This chain joins TRBV10-1 and TRBJ1-1; TRBD1 agrees at 9 bases. The trim removed 7 bases at V and 5 bases at J, leaving 5 bases unmatched. The CDR3 loop spans 13 amino acids. Germline assignment: CDR1 WNHNN and CDR2 SYGVQD (reference sequence). CDR3 nucleotide sequence: TGCGCCAGCACGGGACAGGGAGGAACTGAAGCTTTCTTT. Its translation: CASTGQGGTEAFF.

The chain uses TRBV7-9 and TRBJ1-1; D uncertain. The CDR3 contains 16 residues. Germline V CDR1 and CDR2: SEHNR, FQNEAQ (reference sequence). V lost 5 bases to trimming and J lost 0 bases, with 16 bases between them. The CDR3, as DNA: TGTGCCAGCAGCCTCCGGGGAGCCTTTTTGAACACTGAAGCTTTCTTT. Its protein product is CASSLRGAFLNTEAFF.

The chain links TRBV2 to TRBJ2-7; D remains ambiguous. Germline CDR1 SNHLY, CDR2 FYNNEI. The CDR3 consists of 15 residues. V was clipped by 1 base and J by 6 bases, with 16 bases between them. CDR3 loop: CASSEVGPIPSEQYF. CDR3 in DNA: TGTGCCAGCAGTGAAGTCGGGCCAATTCCTTCCGAGCAGTACTTC.

In regard to this clone: Mismatch with germline at one junction end may stem from a read error. The rearrangement links TRBV29-1 to TRBJ2-7; unclear D gene. The CDR3 extends over 8 amino acids. The germline V gene encodes CDR1 SQVTM and CDR2 ANQGSEA. CDR3 coding DNA: TGCAGCGTTGAGGGCTCGAACTTC. As protein: CSVEGSNF.

This rearrangement joins TRBV18 to TRBJ1-1; D not resolved. Germline CDR1 and CDR2: KGHSH and LQKENI. With 5 bases removed from V and 4 bases from J, the gap between germline ends came to 20 bases. This CDR3 comprises 16 residues. The CDR3 coding sequence is TGTGCCAGCTCAAGAGGGTTGCAGCGGTTGAGCACTGAAGCTTTCTTT. It codes for CASSRGLQRLSTEAFF.